The 19 T cell receptor beta chains presented below share a single source sample, sequenced in a study of T cell changes during pregnancy in multiple sclerosis. The data were produced by immunoSEQ multiplex PCR, yet TCRdb's version contains in-frame clones alone and is incomplete. In the table there are 35,000 to 40,000 clones, roughly nine tenths of which are singletons. Sequenced here: CD8+ T cells from peripheral blood mononuclear cells, sampled in the second trimester of pregnancy. Source of these receptors: a female donor with multiple sclerosis, enrolled in a pregnancy study.

J is TRBJ2-1 and V is TRBV27, with D maybe TRBD1 (6 bases). CDR1 and CDR2 (germline): MNHEY, SMNVEV (reference sequence). This CDR3 is 14 amino acids long. V dropped 4 bases and J dropped 6 bases, with 13 bases sitting between them. CDR3 DNA: TGTGCCAGCAGTTCAGGACCCAGGGGCAATGAGCAGTTCTTC. This translates into CASSSGPRGNEQFF.

The chain has TRBV4-1 and TRBJ1-2, with 7 bases aligning to TRBD1. This CDR3 is 16 amino acids long. Unmatched junction bases numbered 12, after V lost 5 bases and J lost 3 bases. Germline CDR1 is MGHRA and CDR2 is YSYEKL. The CDR3 region has the DNA TGCGCCAGCAGCTCAGCCGCCGGACAGGTAGACTATGGCTACACCTTC. This gives the protein CASSSAAGQVDYGYTF.

This clone showed up just once. The rearrangement uses TRBV14 and TRBJ2-1, with D perhaps matching TRBD2 (5 bases). V shed 1 base and J shed 2 bases, with 12 bases lying between them. This CDR3 region has 16 residues. Germline CDR1 SGHDN, CDR2 FVKESK. CDR3 sequence (DNA): TGTGCCAGCAGCCAAGGTCTCGCGGAGGCCTACAATGAGCAGTTCTTC. This encodes CASSQGLAEAYNEQFF.

The CDR3 here is CATSRNRDRARYGYTF. DNA for the CDR3: TGTGCCACCAGCAGGAACCGGGACAGAGCTCGTTATGGCTACACCTTC. The V and J genes are TRBV15 and TRBJ1-2; 7 positions match TRBD1. The J segment lost 5 bases and the V segment lost 3 bases, leaving 12 bases of the junction unmatched. The germline gives CDR1 LNHNV, CDR2 YYDKDF (reference sequence). The CDR3 covers 16 residues.

The V gene is TRBV11-2, the J gene TRBJ1-4; unclear D gene. From germline, CDR1 is SGHAT and CDR2 FQNNGV. The CDR3 totals 12 residues. The V end was cut by 4 bases, the J end by 17 bases, with 17 bases between. This CDR3 reads CASSSDRDPAFF. In nucleotides, the CDR3 is TGTGCCAGCAGCTCAGACCGGGATCCCGCCTTTTTT.

The chain carries TRBV4-1 and TRBJ2-7; 7 nucleotides match TRBD1. The CDR3 length is 14 residues. Germline V CDR1 and CDR2: MGHRA, YSYEKL. With 4 bases clipped from V and 0 bases from J, the junction kept 3 bases outside the gene matches. CDR3 amino acids: CASSPGQNSYEQYF. CDR3 in DNA: TGCGCCAGCAGCCCGGGACAGAACTCCTACGAGCAGTACTTC.

The genes are TRBV6-5 and TRBJ2-1, with 7 bases aligning to TRBD2. Germline V CDR1 and CDR2: MNHEY, SVGAGI. V lost 6 bases and J lost 2; bases outside the gene matches: 7. This CDR3 spans 15 amino acids. As DNA, the CDR3 is TGTGCCAGCAGCCCGGGGGGTCCTACCTACAATGAGCAGTTCTTC. As protein: CASSPGGPTYNEQFF.

The V gene is TRBV27, the J gene TRBJ1-2; TRBD1 matches at 8 bases. The CDR3 length is 14 residues. With V trimmed by 6 bases and J by 4 bases, 7 bases remained unmatched. From germline, CDR1 is MNHEY and CDR2 SMNVEV (reference sequence). The CDR3 nucleotides are TGTGCCAGCAGCCATGGACAGGGCACCTATGGCTACACCTTC. Its protein product is CASSHGQGTYGYTF.

The CDR3 DNA sequence: TGTGCCAGCAGCTTAAAGGCAGGGGCGATCTACGAGCAGTACTTC. Translation: CASSLKAGAIYEQYF. The V and J genes are TRBV7-3 and TRBJ2-7; a weak D match, TRBD1 (6 bases). Between the trimmed V and J ends, which lost 1 base and 3 bases, there was a span of 13 bases. This CDR3 has 15 residues. Germline CDR1 SGHTA, CDR2 FQGTGA. The full variable domain, its missing parts supplied by reference TRBV7-3 and TRBJ2-7, is GAGVSQTPSNKVTEKGKYVELRCDPISGHTALYWYRQSLGQGPEFLIYFQGTGAADDSGLPNDRFFAVRPEGSVSTLKIQRTERGDSAVYLCASSLKAGAIYEQYFGPGTRLTVT.

The gene calls are TRBV19 and TRBJ2-7, with a tentative D call TRBD1 (5 bases). This CDR3 is built from 14 residues. Germline V gene data show CDR1 as LNHDA and CDR2 as SQIVND (reference sequence). Trimming removed 2 bases from V and 6 bases from J, with 14 bases in between. Here the CDR3 reads CASSIWGVNGEQYF. CDR3 bases: TGTGCCAGTAGTATATGGGGCGTTAACGGCGAGCAGTACTTC.

V gene TRBV7-9 combines with J gene TRBJ2-7; D not resolved. The V gene lost 1 base and the J gene lost 2 bases, with 6 bases spanning the gap. The CDR3 runs 13 residues. Germline V lookup: CDR1 SEHNR, CDR2 FQNEAQ (reference sequence). The CDR3: CASSLEGAYEQYF. CDR3 coding DNA: TGTGCCAGCAGCTTAGAAGGAGCCTACGAGCAGTACTTC.

The rearrangement links TRBV7-9 to TRBJ2-7, with D maybe TRBD2 (7 bases). The germline V and J ends were trimmed by 5 bases and 3 bases, with 20 bases remaining between them. The CDR3 spans 16 residues. Germline V gene sequence: CDR1 SEHNR, CDR2 FQNEAQ (reference sequence). CDR3 bases: TGTGCCAGCAGCCCCCCGCGACGGGGGGCTCTCTACGAGCAGTACTTC. Residues: CASSPPRRGALYEQYF.

The chain has TRBV4-3 and TRBJ2-1; no clear D gene. The CDR3 runs to 14 residues. The germline V gene encodes CDR1 LGHNA and CDR2 YSLEER. The V end lost 0 bases, the J end lost 8 bases, and 11 bases lay between the germline ends. CDR3 DNA sequence: TGCGCCAGCAGCCAAGATCGAAGTGGCTATGAGCAGTTCTTC. Translated: CASSQDRSGYEQFF.

V gene TRBV4-2 combines with J gene TRBJ2-1; TRBD1 agrees at 7 bases. V was clipped by 3 bases and J by 6 bases; unmatched bases: 17. There are 18 residues in the CDR3. Germline CDR1 and CDR2: LGHNA and YNFKEQ. The CDR3 loop reads CASSHPQGQPSPSNEQFF. The CDR3 region has the DNA TGTGCCAGCAGCCATCCACAGGGGCAGCCAAGCCCTTCCAATGAGCAGTTCTTC.

The rearrangement links TRBV7-3 to TRBJ2-1; TRBD1 aligns across 10 bases. Germline CDR1 reads SGHTA; CDR2 reads FQGTGA. The CDR3 runs 16 residues. The J segment lost 7 bases and the V segment lost 6 bases, leaving 12 bases of the junction unmatched. CDR3 sequence reads: CASSFTRTGGLNEQFF. The CDR3 DNA follows: TGTGCCAGCAGTTTCACCCGGACAGGGGGACTTAATGAGCAGTTCTTC.

The chain recombines TRBV4-1 with TRBJ2-3; 7 nucleotides align to TRBD1. Germline values: CDR1 MGHRA, CDR2 YSYEKL. This CDR3 has 16 residues. J was trimmed by 0 bases and V by 1 base; bases with no gene match: 4. The CDR3 DNA reads TGCGCCAGCAGCCAAGCCCTGGGACAGAGCACAGATACGCAGTATTTT. Its translation is CASSQALGQSTDTQYF.

The chain has TRBV19 and TRBJ2-7; perhaps TRBD2 as D (5 bases). Germline V CDR1 and CDR2: LNHDA, SQIVND (reference sequence). CDR3 size: 13 residues. Trimming cost V 3 bases and J 2 bases, with 8 bases left between them. The CDR3: CASSIGLPYEQYF. In nucleotides, the CDR3 is TGTGCCAGTAGTATTGGACTTCCCTACGAGCAGTACTTC.

V gene TRBV10-1 combines with J gene TRBJ2-1, with 11 nucleotides matching TRBD2. Germline V gene sequence: CDR1 WNHNN, CDR2 SYGVQD (reference sequence). After removal of 2 bases from V and 9 bases from J, the junction contained 6 bases not matched to a gene. The length of the CDR3 is 15 residues. DNA of the CDR3: TGCGCCAGCAGTGAGGAGACTAGCGGGGATATTGAGCAGTTCTTC. Translated: CASSEETSGDIEQFF.

The gene calls are TRBV25-1 and TRBJ2-3; TRBD1 matches at 12 bases. V lost 5 bases to trimming and J lost 1 base; unmatched junction nucleotides: 10. The CDR3 consists of 18 residues. Germline CDR1 reads MGHDK; CDR2 reads SYGVNS. The CDR3, as DNA: TGTGCCAGCAGTACCGGGACAGGGGGCGCGTATGGCACAGATACGCAGTATTTT. It is translated as CASSTGTGGAYGTDTQYF.